The clone carrying this T cell receptor beta chain was detected a few times. Antigen specificity is unknown. The data are from a study of cytomegalovirus exposure and HLA in healthy donors. Study information: From donors who were HLA-typed, an early data release held 80 million or so unique TCRs. Study-level findings and limits: Reported findings show TCR beta sequences accurately forecast HLA-A and HLA-B alleles in most subjects. Previous analysis showed most TCR beta V segments were productive about 90% or about 30% of the time. Several V segments, TRBV6-2 and TRBV6-3 among them, could not be told apart and were dropped.

The CDR3 sequence is 14 residues long. Germline V gene sequence: CDR1 SGDLS, CDR2 YYNGEE. The V segment lost 3 bases and the J segment 5 bases; nucleotides outside the gene matches: 8. The PCR contained 60 Vbeta and 13 Jbeta primers. Repertoires were generated with immunoSEQ multiplex PCR, while TCRdb's copy carries only in-frame clones and drops some. Of around 150,000 clones in the sample, around 77% are singletons; the top ten hold nearly 5%. What was sequenced was PBMCs. The TCR comes from a woman aged 50 to 60 in good health and CMV-seronegative. The chain carries TRBV9 and TRBJ2-7, with 7 nucleotides matching TRBD1. CDR3 sequence (DNA): TGTGCCAGCAGCGGACCATACAGGGGCGACGAGCAGTACTTC. It encodes CASSGPYRGDEQYF.